This T cell receptor beta chain was obtained from a study of T cells after yellow fever vaccination (dated by TCRdb to the late 2010s). For the study in its entirety: Libraries from fractions with low cell numbers were prepared with the SMART-Seq v4 Ultra Low Input RNA kit. Two healthy male donors, one aged 18 to 30 and one aged 30 to 39 years, were included in the cohort. To track T-cell clones before and after primary and booster YFV17D yellow fever vaccination, bulk TCR alpha and beta repertoires were sequenced longitudinally. Blood was collected at multiple timepoints before and after primary and secondary immunization, and bulk PBMC replicates and cell subsets were isolated. Broad study findings and their caveats: The secondary T-cell response was weaker than the primary response but faster, peaking on day 5 instead of day 15. Only two donors were included in the study, so the extent to which the findings can be generalized is limited. After the booster, most clones that had expanded after primary vaccination were detected again (around 97% of CD4 and around nine tenths of CD8), suggesting broad maintenance of memory. Computational filtering was required because FACS-sorted repertoires could contain abundant contaminating clonotypes from the bulk population. A small fraction of clonotypes appeared in both the CD4 and CD8 compartments, likely as a result of convergent recombination.

The data were produced on an Illumina NovaSeq 6000. TCR cDNA was synthesized by 5'RACE template switching, through which a universal primer site and unique molecular identifiers were introduced. cDNA synthesis was primed from both the TCR alpha and TCR beta constant segments. Library amplification used two PCR steps, and the second PCR step added sample barcodes and sequencing adapters. Sequencing of libraries was performed on Illumina HiSeq 2500 (2x100 bp) or NovaSeq (2x150 bp). On the authors' methods: MIGEC handled demultiplexing of reads and collapsing into UMI consensus sequences, while MiXCR performed V(D)J alignment. Using edgeR on replicate PBMC samples, clonotypes were called vaccine-responding if FDR was below 0.01 and the log2 fold change was above 5 up to day 15. Each bulk clonotype received a CD4 or CD8 identity based on whether the sequenced CD4 or CD8 repertoire contained that clonotype at higher abundance. TCRdb's own reprocessing of the public reads used fastp at Q25 and MiXCR and kept productive beta chains. Each CDR3 protein gets just one entry, which takes the most common genes and DNA from the rows behind it. For this entry, the V and J calls and clone size follow TCRdb and not the study's own pipeline. Recorded for this sample are some 350,000 distinct CDR3 sequences; 3% to 4.5% of them occurred a single time. Together, the top ten hold 24% of the sample.

CDR1 SGHNT and CDR2 YYREEE were looked up in the germline V gene (reference sequence). The CDR3 numbers 15 residues from cysteine through phenylalanine. Only the CDR3 DNA is retained, 45 bases long and in frame from the first base. Germline trimming: 0 bases from V, 7 bases from J; junction bases outside gene matches: 6. Concerning this clonotype itself: The antigen it recognizes is unknown. No base qualities exist here, and no much larger clone lies one base off it.

Per the publication, the treatment or condition label means: live attenuated yellow fever vaccine strain. At each blood-draw timepoint, two biological replicates of bulk PBMCs were collected. A standard Ficoll-Paque protocol was used to isolate PBMCs from peripheral blood. TriZol was used to extract RNA from bulk PBMCs, from CD4 and CD8 fractions, and from dextramer-positive and dextramer-negative fractions. The sequence derives from a man aged 18 to 29 who received the YFV17D yellow fever vaccine. The sample was PBMCs, taken 5 days after the yellow fever booster vaccination. The chain couples TRBV5-4 to TRBJ2-1, and 8 junction bases match TRBD2. CDR3 reads: CASSLDAGGRNEQFF. The DNA reads as follows: TGTGCCAGCAGCTTGGACGCGGGGGGTAGGAATGAGCAGTTCTTC.